This T cell receptor (beta chain) was recovered during a study of CD8+ T cells in alopecia areata. Overall study: It was 6 to 18 months of tofacitinib, and then there were 6 months off drug. Study results and limitations: Against the mouse data, patients shared TCRs less clearly, possibly for HLA reasons.

Samples from alopecia areata patients were lesional scalp punch biopsies and peripheral blood. V trimming: 1 base; J trimming: 0 bases; junction bases outside the gene matches: 4. CDR3 size: 15 residues. In germline, CDR1 is SGHRS, CDR2 YFSETQ. Note on this clone: Its antigen is still unknown.

The sequencing template was cDNA reverse transcribed from extracted RNA. Method: immunoSEQ multiplex PCR; TCRdb's copy keeps in-frame clones and lacks some. The sample contains more than 95,000 clones, roughly two fifths of which appear only once. The specimen was CD4+ T cells sorted from blood. The clonotype was recovered from a human donor with alopecia areata. This sequence joins TRBV5-1 and TRBJ2-7; 7 positions match TRBD1. The chain's CDR3 is CASSLSTGVSYEQYF. DNA of the CDR3: TGCGCCAGCAGCTTGAGTACAGGGGTCTCCTACGAGCAGTACTTC.